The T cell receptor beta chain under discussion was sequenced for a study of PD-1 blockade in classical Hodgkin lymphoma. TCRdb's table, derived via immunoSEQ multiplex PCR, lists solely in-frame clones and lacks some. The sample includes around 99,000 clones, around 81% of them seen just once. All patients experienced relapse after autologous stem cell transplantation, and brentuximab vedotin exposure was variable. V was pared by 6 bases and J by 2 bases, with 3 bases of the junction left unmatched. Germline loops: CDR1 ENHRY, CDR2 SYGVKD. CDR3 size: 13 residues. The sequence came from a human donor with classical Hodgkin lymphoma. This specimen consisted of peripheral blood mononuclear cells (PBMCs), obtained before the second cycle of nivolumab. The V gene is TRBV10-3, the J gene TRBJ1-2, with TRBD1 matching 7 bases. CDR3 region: CAIRRDRNYGYTF. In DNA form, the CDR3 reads TGTGCCATCAGACGGGACAGAAACTATGGCTACACCTTC.